The entry that follows covers one T cell receptor beta chain sequence. This clonotype was recorded a few times. Its antigen remains undetermined. It has no much larger one-base neighbor in the sample; base qualities were not kept. The protocol used for the library was RACE. Instrument used: NextSeq 500. During library preparation, unique molecular identifiers were attached to individual cDNA molecules so that TCRs could be counted in a quantitative, reproducible way. From each blood RNA sample, both TCR alpha and TCR beta chains were sequenced. Concerning the study's data processing: Samples had a median of about 90,000 TCRs, with a range from about 23,224 to 700,000. The Decombinator software suite was used to annotate the V, J and CDR3 of the TCR reads. For PS versus PT1 abundance plots, all samples were subsampled to the same number of TCRs (28,000). TCRs were defined as expanded if absent before sensitization and observed at least eight times at the 2-week time point. TCRdb itself trimmed the public reads at Q25 with fastp, ran MiXCR and retained productive beta chains. Here each entry gathers all rows of one CDR3 protein and keeps the most common genes and DNA. It is TCRdb's table, rather than the study itself, that gives the V and J calls and clone size. For this sample there are 25,000 to 35,000 distinct CDR3 sequences; about 5% appear just once. 5.6% of the sample is taken by the ten largest.

The CDR3 numbers 15 residues from cysteine through phenylalanine. Left in the record is the CDR3 DNA by itself, 45 bases read in frame from the first base. The germline V gene encodes CDR1 MNHEY and CDR2 SVGAGI. Trimming removed 8 bases from V and 0 bases from J, leaving 14 bases between the germline ends. Read against the paper, the sample's time point label means: patch test 3, about 24 weeks after DPC sensitization. What the treatment or condition label conveys for this sample: therapeutic diphenylcyclopropenone sensitization with weekly scalp DPC. At every patch-test visit, the blood draw took place before the patch test was put on. Eligible patients were aged 18 to 70, diagnosed with alopecia, deemed suitable for DPC therapy, and excluded if pregnant. Total RNA was extracted from unfractionated whole blood collected in Tempus Blood RNA tubes. The data stem from a study of human T cells and chemical hapten exposure (dated by TCRdb to the early 2020s). For context, the study as a whole: For sensitization, 2% DPC in acetone was applied to a 2 cm by 2 cm area of upper inner arm skin. Patch testing was done on the upper back using Finn chambers containing 0.01% DPC, and results were scored after 6 days according to International Contact Dermatitis Research Group standards. Throughout the approximately 24-week study period, patients were also given weekly therapeutic DPC doses on the scalp. Alopecia areata with under or over 50% scalp involvement, alopecia totalis and alopecia universalis were represented in the patient cohort, which was mostly female. Under 30 alopecia patients gave blood for TCR sequencing at one to four time points (pre-sensitization, 2, 6 and 24 weeks). Libraries were combined into a pool for sequencing, and differences in TCR yield between samples came mainly from small differences in library volumes within the pool. Blood samples were taken from patients before sensitization (week 0) and at 2, 6 and about 24 weeks after DPC sensitization. Peripheral blood TCR repertoire changes were tracked in vivo in alopecia patients during primary and secondary sensitization to the hapten diphenylcyclopropenone (DPC). Overall results and qualifications from the work: After repeated subsampling, the strength of the expansion versus patch-test correlation and the threshold at which it became significant changed. Patch test score correlated positively with the number of PT1 expanded TCRs, reaching significance at thresholds 8, 16 and 32 but not at 4. Alopecia, a presumed autoimmune disease, was present in all patients, so the immune response of the patients might differ from that of healthy individuals. Expanded TCRs formed significantly more large CDR3 similarity clusters than pre-sensitization or healthy control sets, consistent with antigen-driven responses. The number of TCRs above 1 in 1000 frequency did not change with DPC sensitization; there was no evidence of global repertoire structure alterations.

The V gene is TRBV6-5 and the J gene is TRBJ1-3; the D gene is possibly TRBD1, with 6 bases matching. This sequence originates from a man younger than 45 with alopecia areata. Some clones in this sample may be carry-over from other donors' samples. Source: whole blood, taken in connection with sensitization to the hapten diphenylcyclopropenone (DPC). CDR3 region: CASRSPTGSGNTIYF. DNA sequence: TGTGCCAGCCGTTCCCCGACAGGCTCTGGAAACACCATATATTTT.